The 8 T cell receptor beta chains reported below all come from one sample, sequenced in a study of molecular identifiers for immune sequencing clone quantification. MiXCR was run by TCRdb on the PCR reads, yielding one entry per CDR3 protein. The sample shows tens of thousands of distinct CDR3 sequences, 15% to 20% of them seen only once. The sequencing sample was made of naive CD8+ T cells from blood, with Jurkat cell RNA spiked in. Subset specified: FACS-sorted CD8+CD4-CCR7+CD45RA+ naive T cells. The receptor source for this set is a human donor in good health. Some libraries in this study had Jurkat cell RNA spiked in.

This clonotype was counted many times. The gene calls are TRBV4-3 and TRBJ2-1; 7 bases line up with TRBD2. The CDR3 is 16 residues long. J was trimmed by 8 bases and V by 4 bases; bases with no gene match: 14. The germline V gene encodes CDR1 LGHNA and CDR2 YSLEER. The DNA for the CDR3 is TGCGCCAGCAGCCCCTCTAGCGGAATCTCTGCAGATGAGCAGTTCTTC. This translates into CASSPSSGISADEQFF.

On this clonotype: One base away lies a much larger clone, so this may be a sequencing read error. The CDR3 ends on some other residue instead of the conserved phenylalanine or tryptophan, so this is likely a read error. The chain is built from TRBV19 and TRBJ2-5; D might be TRBD2 (5 bases). The V end lost 3 bases, the J end lost 4 bases, and 15 bases lay between the germline ends. The CDR3 length is 15 residues. Per germline, CDR1 LNHDA and CDR2 SQIVND (reference sequence). CDR3 in amino acids: CASSIQAEVAETQYL. The DNA for the CDR3 is TGTGCCAGTAGTATCCAAGCGGAGGTAGCAGAGACCCAGTACCTC.

The chain is built from TRBV7-9 and TRBJ2-1; a weak D match, TRBD2 (6 bases). Per germline, CDR1 SEHNR and CDR2 FQNEAQ (reference sequence). V gave up 3 bases and J gave up 6 bases, with 18 bases separating them. The CDR3 runs 16 residues. The CDR3 coding sequence is TGTGCCAGCAGCTTCCTCCTAGCGATGCTTGGCAATGAGCAGTTCTTC. Residues: CASSFLLAMLGNEQFF.

This clonotype was found many times. The V call is TRBV19, the J call TRBJ2-1; the D gene is possibly TRBD2 (6 bases). V was cut by 0 bases and J by 4 bases, with 10 bases left in between. The CDR3 runs to 15 residues. Germline CDR1 reads LNHDA; CDR2 reads SQIVND (reference sequence). CDR3 bases: TGTGCCAGTAGTATAGACGGGAGCTCTTACAATGAGCAGTTCTTC. Encoded protein: CASSIDGSSYNEQFF.

The V gene is TRBV19, the J gene TRBJ2-7, with 10 bases aligning to TRBD1. CDR3 length: 14 residues. Germline CDR1 and CDR2: LNHDA and SQIVND (reference sequence). Losses at the gene ends were 6 bases for V and 3 bases for J; bases not matched to a gene: 5. DNA of the CDR3: TGTGCCAGTAGCGCCGGGACAGGGGACTACGAGCAGTACTTC. Protein sequence: CASSAGTGDYEQYF.

This clonotype has ten or more counts. The chain links TRBV20-1 to TRBJ2-7, with D perhaps TRBD1 (6 bases). Germline loops: CDR1 DFQATT, CDR2 SNEGSKA (reference sequence). The CDR3 sequence is 13 residues long. Between the trimmed V and J ends, which lost 1 base and 2 bases, there was a span of 9 bases. The CDR3 nucleotides are TGCAGTGCTAGAGGGACAGAGACCTACGAGCAGTACTTC. Translation gives CSARGTETYEQYF.

This clonotype was found many times. The genes are TRBV3-1 and TRBJ1-4; 9 nucleotides line up with TRBD1. Losses at the gene ends were 2 bases for V and 8 bases for J; bases not matched to a gene: 9. The CDR3 length is 16 residues. Germline V gives CDR1 LGHDT, CDR2 YNNKEL (reference sequence). The CDR3 nucleotides read TGTGCCAGCAGCCAACTTTCCGGGACAGGGAGGGAAAAACTGTTTTTT. Translated: CASSQLSGTGREKLFF. The full variable domain, its missing parts supplied by reference TRBV3-1 and TRBJ1-4, is DTAVSQTPKYLVTQMGNDKSIKCEQNLGHDTMYWYKQDSKKFLKIMFSYNNKELIINETVPNRFSPKSPDKAHLNLHINSLELGDSAVYFCASSQLSGTGREKLFFGSGTQLSVL.

This clonotype was observed many times. The J gene is TRBJ2-7, the V gene TRBV5-1; no reliable D call. This CDR3 comprises 16 residues. With 1 base removed from V and 2 bases from J, the gap between germline ends came to 16 bases. Per germline, CDR1 SGHRS and CDR2 YFSETQ. Here the CDR3 DNA reads TGCGCCAGCAGCTTGAATACTTATACTTCCGCCTACGAGCAGTACTTC. Translating gives CASSLNTYTSAYEQYF.